These 10 T cell receptor beta chains originate from one sample sequenced in a study of neurological immune-mediated disorders. The time point is: technical triplicate 3. TCRdb reanalysed the 5' RACE reads using MiXCR and keeps one entry per CDR3 protein. There are tens of thousands of distinct CDR3 sequences in the sample; roughly a sixth occur only once, and 4.5% to 5% lies in the top ten. Sequenced: CD4+ T cells from blood. These receptors were obtained from a female donor with HTLV-1-associated myelopathy (HAM/TSP).

The sample holds many counts of this clonotype. The chain uses TRBV20-1 and TRBJ1-2, with D possibly TRBD1 on 6 matching bases. The V end was cut by 0 bases, the J end by 4 bases, with 18 bases between. The CDR3 is 16 residues long. Germline-derived CDR1 and CDR2 are DFQATT and SNEGSKA (reference sequence). This CDR3 is CSARDSGQGRPYGYTF. CDR3 nucleotides: TGCAGTGCTAGAGATTCGGGTCAGGGGCGCCCCTATGGCTACACCTTC.

This clonotype has a count of ten or more. The rearrangement joins TRBV4-1 to TRBJ2-1, with D unresolved. V lost 1 base and J lost 6, with 13 bases in between. The CDR3 length is 15 residues. Germline CDR1 MGHRA, CDR2 YSYEKL. In DNA form, the CDR3 reads TGCGCCAGCAGCCAAGGCTCGGCCTTGGGCAATGAGCAGTTCTTC. It yields the protein CASSQGSALGNEQFF.

This clonotype was detected many times. The chain recombines TRBV3-1 with TRBJ2-3; 12 bases map to TRBD2. CDR3 size: 18 residues. Trimming cost V 0 bases and J 6 bases; bases outside gene matches: 10. Germline lookup yields CDR1 LGHDT and CDR2 YNNKEL (reference sequence). In nucleotides, the CDR3 is TGTGCCAGCAGCCAAGAAGGTCCCGGGACTAGCGGGCCCGATACGCAGTATTTT. Its translation: CASSQEGPGTSGPDTQYF.

Ten or more counts support this clonotype. The rearrangement uses TRBV12-3 or TRBV12-4 and TRBJ2-3; TRBD2 matches 8 bases. With V trimmed by 6 bases and J by 2 bases, 4 bases remained unmatched. The CDR3 runs to 14 residues. This chain's CDR3 is CASSLSGITDTQYF. In nucleotides, the CDR3 is TGTGCCAGCAGCCTTAGCGGGATCACAGATACGCAGTATTTT.

Ten or more counts support this clonotype. J is TRBJ2-3 and V is TRBV5-1; no clear D. CDR1 and CDR2 (germline): SGHRS, YFSETQ. Trimming pared 1 base from V and 2 bases from J, leaving 8 bases between. The CDR3 spans 14 residues. The CDR3 here is CASSLSRITDTQYF. The CDR3 DNA sequence: TGCGCCAGCAGCTTGAGCAGGATCACAGATACGCAGTATTTT.

The J gene is TRBJ2-2, the V gene TRBV27, with D unclear. V was clipped by 6 bases and J by 3 bases, with 11 bases between them. This CDR3 has 14 residues. Germline V gives CDR1 MNHEY, CDR2 SMNVEV (reference sequence). Here the CDR3 DNA reads TGTGCCAGCAGCCATAAGTGGGACACCGGGGAGCTGTTTTTT. Translation gives CASSHKWDTGELFF.

This clonotype was observed at least ten times. The chain joins TRBV4-1 to TRBJ1-2; D perhaps matches TRBD1 (5 bases). This CDR3 has 15 residues. The V gene's germline CDR1 is MGHRA and CDR2 YSYEKL. Trimming pared 4 bases from V and 4 bases from J, leaving 16 bases between. The CDR3 nucleotides read TGCGCCAGCAGCCCTCTGGGGGGAGGGCGCTATGGCTACACCTTC. As protein: CASSPLGGGRYGYTF.

This clonotype was counted at least ten times. This sequence joins TRBV20-1 and TRBJ2-5; the match to TRBD2 covers 14 bases. V lost 6 bases and J lost 5; bases outside the gene matches: 5. Germline CDR1 DFQATT, CDR2 SNEGSKA (reference sequence). This CDR3 region has 14 residues. The CDR3 nucleotides read TGCAGTGCCGAGACTAGCGGGGGGGCTGAGACCCAGTACTTC. It codes for CSAETSGGAETQYF.

V is TRBV5-1 and J is TRBJ1-2; D is possibly TRBD1 (5 bases). The CDR3 totals 15 residues. Germline CDR1 SGHRS, CDR2 YFSETQ. The V gene lost 0 bases and the J gene lost 8 bases, with 17 bases spanning the gap. The chain's CDR3 is CASSLAGTGSGGYTF. The CDR3 DNA follows: TGCGCCAGCAGCTTGGCCGGGACCGGGTCGGGAGGCTACACCTTC.

In the case of this clonotype: A junction end diverges from the germline sequence, so it may reflect a read error. V is TRBV12-3 or TRBV12-4 and J is TRBJ2-3; D possibly corresponds to TRBD2 (5 bases). CDR3 length: 12 residues. The CDR3 here is CASSQEGDTQYF. The CDR3 bases are TGTGCCAGCAGTCAAGAGGGAGATACGCAGTACTTT.